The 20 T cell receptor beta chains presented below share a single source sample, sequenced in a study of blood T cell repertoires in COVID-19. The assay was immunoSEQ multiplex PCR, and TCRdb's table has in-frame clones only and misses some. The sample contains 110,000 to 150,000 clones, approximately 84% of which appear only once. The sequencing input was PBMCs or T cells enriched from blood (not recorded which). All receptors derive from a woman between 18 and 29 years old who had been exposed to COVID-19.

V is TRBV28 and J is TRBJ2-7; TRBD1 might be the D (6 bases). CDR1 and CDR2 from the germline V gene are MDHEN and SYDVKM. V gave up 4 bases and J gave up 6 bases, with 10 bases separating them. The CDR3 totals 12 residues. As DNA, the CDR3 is TGTGCCAGCAGTTACAGGGCTTTCGAGCAGTACTTC. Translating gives CASSYRAFEQYF.

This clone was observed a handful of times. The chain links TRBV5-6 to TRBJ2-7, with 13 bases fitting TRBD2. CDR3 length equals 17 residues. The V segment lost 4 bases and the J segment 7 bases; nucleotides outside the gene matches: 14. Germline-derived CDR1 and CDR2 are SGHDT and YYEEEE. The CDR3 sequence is CASSVGLAGAPLREQYF. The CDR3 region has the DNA TGTGCCAGCAGCGTCGGACTAGCGGGAGCCCCCTTAAGGGAGCAGTACTTC. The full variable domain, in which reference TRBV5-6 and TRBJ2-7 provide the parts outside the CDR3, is DAGVTQSPTHLIKTRGQQVTLRCSPKSGHDTVSWYQQALGQGPQFIFQYYEEEERQRGNFPDRFSGHQFPNYSSELNVNALLLGDSALYLCASSVGLAGAPLREQYFGPGTRLTVT.

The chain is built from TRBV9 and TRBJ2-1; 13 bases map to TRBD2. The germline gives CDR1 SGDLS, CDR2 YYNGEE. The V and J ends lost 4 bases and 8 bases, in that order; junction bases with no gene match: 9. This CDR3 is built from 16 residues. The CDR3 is CASSPLLAGGVHEQFF. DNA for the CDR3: TGTGCCAGCAGCCCCTTACTAGCGGGAGGGGTCCATGAGCAGTTCTTC.

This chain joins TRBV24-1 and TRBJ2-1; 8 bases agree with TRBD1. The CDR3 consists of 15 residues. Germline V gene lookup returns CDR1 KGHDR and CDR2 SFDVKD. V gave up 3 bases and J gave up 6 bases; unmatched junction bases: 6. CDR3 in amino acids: CATSDELTGGNEQFF. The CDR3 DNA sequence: TGTGCCACCAGTGATGAACTTACAGGGGGCAATGAGCAGTTCTTC.

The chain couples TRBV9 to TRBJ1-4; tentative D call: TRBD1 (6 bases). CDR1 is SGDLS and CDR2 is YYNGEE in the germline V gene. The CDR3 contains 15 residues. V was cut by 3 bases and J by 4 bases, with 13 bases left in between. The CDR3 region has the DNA TGTGCCAGCAGCGAGAGGGGGGGTGATAATGAAAAACTGTTTTTT. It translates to CASSERGGDNEKLFF. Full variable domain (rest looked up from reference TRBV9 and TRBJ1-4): DSGVTQTPKHLITATGQRVTLRCSPRSGDLSVYWYQQSLDQGLQFLIQYYNGEERAKGNILERFSAQQFPDLHSELNLSSLELGDSALYFCASSERGGDNEKLFFGSGTQLSVL.

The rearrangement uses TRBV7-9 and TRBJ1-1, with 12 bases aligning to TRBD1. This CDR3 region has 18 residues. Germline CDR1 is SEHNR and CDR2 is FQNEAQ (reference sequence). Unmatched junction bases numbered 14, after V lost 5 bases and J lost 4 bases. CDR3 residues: CASSTPPGTGGFSTEAFF. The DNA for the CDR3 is TGTGCCAGCAGCACACCCCCCGGGACAGGGGGCTTTAGCACTGAAGCTTTCTTT.

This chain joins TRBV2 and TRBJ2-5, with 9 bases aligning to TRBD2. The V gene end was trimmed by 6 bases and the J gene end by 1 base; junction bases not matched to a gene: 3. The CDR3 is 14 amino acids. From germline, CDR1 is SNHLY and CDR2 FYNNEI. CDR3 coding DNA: TGTGCCAGCAGGGGACTAGCCTCCCAAGAGACCCAGTACTTC. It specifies CASRGLASQETQYF.

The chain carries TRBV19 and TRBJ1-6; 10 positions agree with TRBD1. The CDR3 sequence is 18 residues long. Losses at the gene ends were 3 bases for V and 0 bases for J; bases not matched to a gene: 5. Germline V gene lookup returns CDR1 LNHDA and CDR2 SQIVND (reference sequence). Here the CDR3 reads CASSILGQGSSYNSPLHF. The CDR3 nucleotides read TGTGCCAGTAGTATTCTGGGACAGGGGAGCTCCTATAATTCACCCCTCCACTTT.

CDR3 coding DNA: TGCGCCAGCAGCCAAGATCGATCGGACAGGACCATGAACACTGAAGCTTTCTTT. It encodes CASSQDRSDRTMNTEAFF. The chain recombines TRBV4-1 with TRBJ1-1; 7 nucleotides align to TRBD1. This CDR3 contains 18 residues. Unmatched junction bases numbered 10, after V lost 0 bases and J lost 0 bases. CDR1 is MGHRA, CDR2 YSYEKL, per germline.

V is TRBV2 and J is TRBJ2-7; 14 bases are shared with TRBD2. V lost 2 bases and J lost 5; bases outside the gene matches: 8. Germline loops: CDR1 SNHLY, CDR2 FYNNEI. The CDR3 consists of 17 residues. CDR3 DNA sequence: TGTGCCAGCAGTGAATTGATAGGACTAGCGGGAGGCGACGAGCAGTACTTC. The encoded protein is CASSELIGLAGGDEQYF.

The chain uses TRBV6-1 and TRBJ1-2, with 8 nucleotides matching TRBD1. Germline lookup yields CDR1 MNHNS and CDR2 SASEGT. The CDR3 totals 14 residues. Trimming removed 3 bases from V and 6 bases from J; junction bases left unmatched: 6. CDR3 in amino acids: CASSERQGLDGYTF. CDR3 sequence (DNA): TGTGCCAGCAGTGAGAGACAGGGGTTGGATGGCTACACCTTC.

CDR3 sequence reads: CASRPSTWSTDTQYF. The CDR3 DNA follows: TGTGCCAGTAGACCATCGACTTGGAGCACAGATACGCAGTATTTT. J is TRBJ2-3 and V is TRBV19, with D hard to call. V gave up 6 bases and J gave up 0 bases, with 13 bases separating them. The CDR3 length is 15 residues. Germline-derived CDR1 and CDR2 are LNHDA and SQIVND (reference sequence).

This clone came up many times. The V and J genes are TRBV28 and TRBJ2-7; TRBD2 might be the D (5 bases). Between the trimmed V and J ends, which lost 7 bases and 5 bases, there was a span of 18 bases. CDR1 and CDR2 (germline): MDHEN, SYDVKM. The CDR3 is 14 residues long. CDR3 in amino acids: CASKLPGKLDEQYF. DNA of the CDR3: TGTGCCAGCAAATTACCCGGGAAGCTCGACGAGCAGTACTTC.

In DNA, the CDR3 is TGCGCCAGCAGCCAAGAGGAGGGAACCCACTCTGGAAACACCATATATTTT. Translated: CASSQEEGTHSGNTIYF. The chain couples TRBV4-3 to TRBJ1-3, with D unresolved. The CDR3 sequence is 17 residues long. In germline, CDR1 is LGHNA, CDR2 YSLEER. V was clipped by 0 bases and J by 0 bases, with 12 bases between them.

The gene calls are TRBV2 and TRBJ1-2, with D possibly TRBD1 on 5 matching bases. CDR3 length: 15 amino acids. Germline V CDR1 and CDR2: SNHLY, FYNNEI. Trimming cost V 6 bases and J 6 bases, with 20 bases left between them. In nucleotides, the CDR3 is TGTGCCAGCAGCTCCCTTTGGGCCCTAGGGGATGGCTACACCTTC. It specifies CASSSLWALGDGYTF. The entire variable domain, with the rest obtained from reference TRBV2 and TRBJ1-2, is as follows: EPEVTQTPSHQVTQMGQEVILRCVPISNHLYFYWYRQILGQKVEFLVSFYNNEISEKSEIFDDQFSVERPDGSNFTLKIRSTKLEDSAMYFCASSSLWALGDGYTFGSGTRLTVV.

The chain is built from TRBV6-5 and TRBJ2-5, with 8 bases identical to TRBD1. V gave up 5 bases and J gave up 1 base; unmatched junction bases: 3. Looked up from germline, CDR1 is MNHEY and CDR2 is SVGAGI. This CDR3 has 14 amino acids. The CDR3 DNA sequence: TGTGCCAGCAGTCTCACAGGGGGCCAAGAGACCCAGTACTTC. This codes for CASSLTGGQETQYF.

For the CDR3, the DNA is TGTGCCAGCAGTCTTAGGACAGGGGGCTGGCAGTACTTC. This gives the protein CASSLRTGGWQYF. J is TRBJ2-7 and V is TRBV6-2 or TRBV6-3; 11 bases fit TRBD1. The length of the CDR3 is 13 residues. V dropped 5 bases and J dropped 9; count of bases not matched to a gene: 6. Germline lookup yields CDR1 MNHEY and CDR2 SVGEGT.

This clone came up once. This CDR3 reads CASSYGRQTNYGYTF. The CDR3 DNA follows: TGTGCCAGCAGTTACGGCAGGCAGACTAACTATGGCTACACCTTC. The chain is built from TRBV6-2 or TRBV6-3 and TRBJ1-2, with unresolved D. V lost 2 bases and J lost 0, with 10 bases in between. The CDR3 extends over 15 amino acids. Germline-derived CDR1 and CDR2 are MNHEY and SVGEGT.

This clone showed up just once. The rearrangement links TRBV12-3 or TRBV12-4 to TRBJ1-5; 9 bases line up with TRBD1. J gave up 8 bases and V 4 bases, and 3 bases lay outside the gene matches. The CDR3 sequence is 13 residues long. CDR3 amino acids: CASSSDRGEPQHF. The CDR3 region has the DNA TGTGCCAGCAGTTCGGACAGGGGAGAGCCCCAGCATTTT.

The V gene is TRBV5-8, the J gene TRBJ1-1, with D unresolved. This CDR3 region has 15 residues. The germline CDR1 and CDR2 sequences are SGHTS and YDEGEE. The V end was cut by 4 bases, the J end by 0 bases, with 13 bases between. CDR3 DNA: TGTGCCAGCAGCCCCAGAGGGATCATGAACACTGAAGCTTTCTTT. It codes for CASSPRGIMNTEAFF.